The clone carrying this T cell receptor beta chain occurred once. Its antigen is not known. PCR primers comprised 60 Vbeta and 13 Jbeta primers. Clones were sequenced by immunoSEQ multiplex PCR, and TCRdb holds only the in-frame ones, with some missing. Altogether roughly 150,000 clones are present, approximately 88% being singletons, with the ten largest covering 1.2%. The CDR3 is 13 amino acids. Germline V CDR1 and CDR2: LNHDA, SQIVND (reference sequence). V shed 10 bases and J 6 bases; nucleotides not matched to a gene: 11. This record belongs to a study of cytomegalovirus exposure and HLA in healthy donors. General study points: Sequences of the TCR beta chain were said to predict the HLA-A and HLA-B alleles of most subjects accurately. Clonal expansion, a later analysis showed, was greater in HLA-associated TCR beta chains than in equally common others.

The sequence derives from a boy younger than 10 in good health and CMV-seronegative. The sample consisted of PBMCs. V and J are TRBV19 and TRBJ1-1, with TRBD1 identical over 7 bases. CDR3 region: CATSTGNLAEAFF. The CDR3 DNA reads as TGTGCCACCTCGACAGGGAATCTTGCTGAAGCTTTCTTT.